This T cell receptor beta chain appears in the sequencing data of a study of blood T cells in healthy people across ages. The CDR3 is made up of 14 amino acids. The germline gives CDR1 DFQATT, CDR2 SNEGSKA (reference sequence). The second PCR ran about 7 to 12 cycles with a sample-barcoded 5' primer and J-beta primers. One entry per CDR3 protein results from TCRdb running MiXCR on the 5' RACE reads. Among some 700,000 distinct CDR3 sequences listed, about 20% were seen once. The gene calls are TRBV20-1 and TRBJ2-5; 10 bases fit TRBD2. The J call may be mistaken, given a closer DNA end match to TRBJ2-1. The TCR comes from a man between 65 and 85 years old in good health. Material: blood. The DNA of the CDR3 is TGCAGTGCTGGGGGGCTAGCGGGAGAGTATGAGCAGTTCTTC. This encodes CSAGGLAGEYEQFF.